This note documents a single T cell receptor beta chain sequence. The germline V gene has CDR1 MDHEN and CDR2 SYDVKM. This CDR3 has 13 residues. The ends lost 2 bases at V and 7 bases at J; junction bases unmatched: 2. An assay was performed, and its level was deep. Unsorted PBMC DNA sequencing spanned ten immunoSEQ deep assay plates. Original data processing: ImmunoSEQ yielded junction-only sequences lacking quality scores, so filtering differed. Sequenced by immunoSEQ multiplex PCR; TCRdb stores in-frame clones only, minus some. The V and J calls and clone size were taken over from that table, and D and trimming were inferred from the DNA. In the table there are under 600,000 clones, around three quarters of which are singletons. This entry belongs to a study of shared clonotypes between healthy human individuals.

The TCR sequence derives from a woman between 40 and 50 years old in good health. Some clones in this sample may be carry-over from other donors' samples. The chain couples TRBV28 to TRBJ1-1, with 9 bases matching TRBD1. The sample consisted of PBMCs. This chain's CDR3 is CASSLNRGLEAFF. The CDR3 DNA reads as TGTGCCAGCAGTTTAAACAGGGGGCTTGAAGCTTTCTTT.